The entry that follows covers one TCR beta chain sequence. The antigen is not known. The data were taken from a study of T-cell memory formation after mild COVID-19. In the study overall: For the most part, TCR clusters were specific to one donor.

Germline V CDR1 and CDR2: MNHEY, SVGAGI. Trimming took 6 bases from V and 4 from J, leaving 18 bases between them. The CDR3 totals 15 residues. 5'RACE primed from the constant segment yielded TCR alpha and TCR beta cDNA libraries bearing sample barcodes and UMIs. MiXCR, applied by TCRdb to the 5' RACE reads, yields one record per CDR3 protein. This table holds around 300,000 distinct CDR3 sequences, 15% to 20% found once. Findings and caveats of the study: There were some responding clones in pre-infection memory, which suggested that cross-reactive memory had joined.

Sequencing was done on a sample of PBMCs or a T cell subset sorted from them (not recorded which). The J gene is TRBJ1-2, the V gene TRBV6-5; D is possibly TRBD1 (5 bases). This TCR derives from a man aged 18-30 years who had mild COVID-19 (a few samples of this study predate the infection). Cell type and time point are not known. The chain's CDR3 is CASSVVTGTVYGYTF. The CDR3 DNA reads TGTGCCAGCAGCGTCGTTACCGGGACGGTCTATGGCTACACCTTC.